This record covers a single T cell receptor beta chain. Since a much larger clone is just one base distant, this may be a read error. This sample is part of a study of read filtering for tumor transcriptome and immune sequencing. This library used approximately 390 ng RNA and molecular barcoded adaptors spanning alpha/delta and beta/gamma chains. A single record per CDR3 protein comes from TCRdb applying MiXCR to the reads. Of approximately 58,000 distinct CDR3 sequences listed, around 12% are singletons. CDR3 length equals 14 residues. Germline V gene sequence: CDR1 SGHVS, CDR2 FNYEAQ. Sequencing used a population of CD138-negative cells sorted from bone marrow. This receptor was obtained from a donor aged 40 or over with multiple myeloma. The J gene is TRBJ2-7, the V gene TRBV7-6, with D tentatively TRBD1 or TRBD2 (5 bases each). CDR3 DNA: TGTGCCGGCAGCTTCGGGACGGCCTCCTACGAGCAGTACTTC. As protein: CAGSFGTASYEQYF.